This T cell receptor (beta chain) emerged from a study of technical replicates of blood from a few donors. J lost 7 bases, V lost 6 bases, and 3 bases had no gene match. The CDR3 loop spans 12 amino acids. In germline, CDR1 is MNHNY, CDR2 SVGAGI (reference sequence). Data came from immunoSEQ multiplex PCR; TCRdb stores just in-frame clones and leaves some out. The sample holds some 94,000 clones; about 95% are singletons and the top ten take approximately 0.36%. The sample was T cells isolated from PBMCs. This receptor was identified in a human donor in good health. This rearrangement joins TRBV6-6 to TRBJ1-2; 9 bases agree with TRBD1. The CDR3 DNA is TGTGCCAGCAGGGGGACAGGGACTGGCTACACCTTC. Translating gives CASRGTGTGYTF.